The next 2 T cell receptor beta chains were all read from a single sample in a study of blood T cell repertoires in COVID-19. Measured with immunoSEQ multiplex PCR; TCRdb has only the in-frame clones, and not every one. The table includes under 30,000 clones, 80% to 90% detected once. The specimen sequenced was peripheral blood. These receptors were collected from a man aged 50 to 60 with active COVID-19.

The chain couples TRBV2 to TRBJ1-6; unclear D gene. CDR1 and CDR2 from the germline V gene are SNHLY and FYNNEI. The V and J ends lost 6 bases and 0 bases respectively, with 12 bases between them. The CDR3 covers 16 residues. CDR3 sequence: CASRGLGSSYNSPLHF. The CDR3 DNA follows: TGTGCCAGCAGGGGCCTAGGGAGCTCCTATAATTCACCCCTCCACTTT.

V gene TRBV24-1 combines with J gene TRBJ2-2; weak D call: TRBD1 (6 bases). Germline CDR1 is KGHDR and CDR2 is SFDVKD. Deletions cut 4 bases from V and 2 bases from J, with 10 bases between. CDR3 length equals 15 residues. The DNA of the CDR3 is TGTGCCACCAGTGACTGGACAGTTAACACCGGGGAGCTGTTTTTT. This codes for CATSDWTVNTGELFF.